This T cell receptor beta chain emerged from a study of a mutant IDH1 vaccine in newly diagnosed glioma listed by TCRdb under 2021. For the wider study: Patients were given eight vaccinations, in weeks 1, 3, 5, 7, 11, 15, 19 and 23, which matched visits V03 through V10. Vaccination began 4-6 weeks after radiotherapy alone, or alongside temozolomide cycles in the chemotherapy-containing groups. Of the 32 patients who were treated, around 62% were male and about 40% were female, and the mean age was about 37 years. Before enrollment, most patients had been given radiochemotherapy with temozolomide as standard therapy, while the rest had received either radiotherapy alone or temozolomide alone. Peripheral blood samples were drawn at six visits, namely V03 (baseline), V05, V07, V10, V12 and V13. For exploratory analyses, longitudinal TCRB deep sequencing was carried out in roughly 23 treated patients wherever samples were available.

Libraries came from the immunoSEQ multiplex PCR assay. Rearranged TCR beta chain sequences were amplified with the hsTCRB Kit following the manufacturer's protocol. Sequencing of TCRB libraries was carried out on an Illumina MiSeq. Regarding the original processing steps: The proprietary platform of the kit vendor was used for demultiplexing, trimming and gene mapping. Sourced from immuneACCESS, this table was stored by TCRdb with only in-frame sequences that have V and J called. A share of the clones is absent; for the studies checked, an unresolved V gene accounts for under half, and the remainder has no known explanation. V and J calls and clone size come straight from that table; D and trimming were deduced from the DNA. The sample has more than 55,000 clones on record, 82% of them singletons. The biggest ten clones account for over 3% of the sample. A remark on this clone: Which antigen it targets is not known. No base quality values were provided; no much bigger clone lies one nucleotide off.

The junction carries 10 bases between V and J, which are trimmed by 1 base and 9 bases respectively. Spanning cysteine to phenylalanine, the CDR3 consists of 12 amino acids. The sequence is cut down to CDR3 DNA, 36 bases in frame from base 1. Per the germline V gene (reference sequence), SGHNT is the CDR1 and YYREEE is the CDR2. Read against the paper, the sample's time point label means: week 5, during vaccination. A 20-mer mutant IDH1 peptide at 300 micrograms in Montanide made up each vaccine dose, which was injected subcutaneously together with topical imiquimod. Newly diagnosed WHO grade 3 or 4 IDH1-mutant astrocytomas showing loss of nuclear ATRX were present in the donors. The samples were drawn from NOA16, a multicentre, single-arm, open-label phase I trial in Germany that tested a mutant IDH1 peptide vaccine in humans for the first time. Genomic DNA for TCRB sequencing was extracted from EDTA blood using the DNeasy Blood and Tissue Kit.

What the research found in general, with its limitations: PBMC samples for TCRB deep sequencing were selected based on availability. Across multiple MHC alleles, vaccine-induced immune responses were seen in around 93% of patients. No apparent relationship was observed between pseudoprogression and alterations in the top peripheral T cell clonotypes detected by TCRB sequencing. The authors noted that analyses of patient blood samples could not be reproduced because of sample limitations.

This receptor chain uses TRBV5-4 and TRBJ1-1, with the identity of the D gene unclear. The origin of this receptor is a young woman with glioma. Some clones in this sample may be carry-over from other donors' samples. Sequencing was performed on PBMCs, taken from a glioma patient whose treatment included an IDH1 peptide vaccine. The CDR3 has the sequence CASSLPAHQAFF. The bases read TGTGCCAGCAGCTTGCCGGCACACCAAGCTTTCTTT.